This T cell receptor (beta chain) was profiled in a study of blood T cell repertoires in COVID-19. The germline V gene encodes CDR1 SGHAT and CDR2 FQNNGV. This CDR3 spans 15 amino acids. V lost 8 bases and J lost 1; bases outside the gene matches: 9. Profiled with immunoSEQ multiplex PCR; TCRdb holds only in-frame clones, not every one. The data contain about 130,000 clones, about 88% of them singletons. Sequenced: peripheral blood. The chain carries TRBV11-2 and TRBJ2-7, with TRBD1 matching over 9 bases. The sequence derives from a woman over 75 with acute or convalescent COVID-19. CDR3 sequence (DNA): TGTGCCAGCGGACGAGACAGGGGGGCTTCCTACGAGCAGTACTTC. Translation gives CASGRDRGASYEQYF.